These T cell receptor beta chains were read from a single sample in a study of CD8+ T cells in alopecia areata. Sequencing used immunoSEQ multiplex PCR; TCRdb keeps in-frame clones, though not all of them. The data contain 50,000 to 70,000 clones, around 44% of them singletons. Sequencing was done on a sample of NKG2D-low CD8+ T cells sorted from blood. These receptors were taken from a human donor with alopecia areata. Each CDR3 is given with its conserved first and last residue. D genes are given only for firm matches. Clone size is stated in some rows and not others, as once, few, many or a class when expanded.

>TRBJ2-1|TRBV5-1|-|-
CASSLAVSVDEQFF
TGCGCCAGCAGCTTGGCCGTTAGCGTCGATGAGCAGTTCTTC
>TRBJ2-7|TRBV7-9|TRBD2|-
CASSSASGDVRKQYF
TGTGCCAGCAGCTCGGCGAGCGGGGACGTACGCAAGCAGTACTTC
>TRBJ1-2|TRBV4-3|-|-
CASSQEATLNGYTF
TGCGCCAGCAGCCAAGAGGCGACACTTAATGGCTACACCTTC
>TRBJ2-1|TRBV29-1|TRBD2|few
CSVEGLAGGAYNEQFF
TGCAGCGTTGAGGGACTAGCGGGAGGGGCCTACAATGAGCAGTTCTTC
>TRBJ2-1|TRBV7-9|-|few
CASSTPYKGMVNEQFF
TGTGCCAGCAGCACTCCTTATAAGGGGATGGTGAATGAGCAGTTCTTC
>TRBJ1-2|TRBV29-1|TRBD1|few
CSVSTGTRTGYTF
TGCAGCGTCTCGACAGGGACTCGAACTGGCTACACCTTC
>TRBJ2-5|TRBV11-3|TRBD1|-
CASSPDRGRQETQYF
TGTGCCAGCAGCCCGGACAGGGGTCGACAAGAGACCCAGTACTTC
>TRBJ2-1|TRBV7-9|-|few
CASSPVLALEGNEQFF
TGTGCCAGCAGCCCCGTGTTAGCCCTAGAGGGCAATGAGCAGTTCTTC
>TRBJ2-3|TRBV7-2|-|-
CASSLEVTGYGTDTQYF
TGTGCCAGCAGCTTAGAGGTGACGGGGTACGGCACAGATACGCAGTATTTT
>TRBJ2-7|TRBV5-1|-|-
CASSLDRTAYEQYF
TGCGCCAGCAGCTTGGACAGGACGGCCTACGAGCAGTACTTC
>TRBJ1-6|TRBV25-1|-|-
CASSGGPLSPLHF
TGTGCCAGCAGCGGGGGACCCCTTTCACCCCTCCACTTT
>TRBJ2-7|TRBV29-1|TRBD1|-
CSAIPGQGGTEQYF
TGCAGCGCCATCCCCGGACAGGGGGGAACCGAGCAGTACTTC
>TRBJ2-3|TRBV7-9|TRBD1|-
CAGRTGWDTQYF
TGTGCCGGGAGGACAGGGTGGGATACGCAGTATTTT
>TRBJ1-1|TRBV5-1|-|few
CASSLSGVTSSTEAFF
TGCGCCAGCAGCTTATCAGGAGTGACTTCGAGCACTGAAGCTTTCTTT
>TRBJ1-5|TRBV30|-|-
CAWSMGLNQPQHF
TGTGCCTGGAGTATGGGGTTGAATCAGCCCCAGCATTTT
>TRBJ2-5|TRBV9|-|-
CASSVEGDPQETQYF
TGTGCCAGCAGCGTAGAGGGGGACCCCCAAGAGACCCAGTACTTC
>TRBJ2-7|TRBV9|TRBD2|few
CASSASGLAGAREQYF
TGTGCCAGCAGCGCATCAGGACTAGCGGGAGCGCGGGAGCAGTACTTC
>TRBJ2-1|TRBV13|-|once
CASSSYSNEQFF
TGTGCCAGCAGCTCATACAGCAATGAGCAGTTCTTC
>TRBJ2-2|TRBV30|-|few
CAWSVWWRDNTGELFF
TGTGCCTGGAGTGTATGGTGGCGGGACAACACCGGGGAGCTGTTTTTT
>TRBJ2-1|TRBV29-1|-|-
CSVGASEMDYNEQFF
TGCAGCGTTGGGGCTAGCGAAATGGATTACAATGAGCAGTTCTTC
>TRBJ1-1|TRBV18|TRBD1|-
CASSPRDRHRGANTEAFF
TGTGCCAGCTCACCACGGGACAGGCACCGAGGGGCGAACACTGAAGCTTTCTTT
>TRBJ2-1|TRBV7-9|-|-
CASSWAEQFF
TGTGCCAGCAGCTGGGCTGAGCAGTTCTTC
>TRBJ2-3|TRBV20-1|-|-
CSALVGDTQYF
TGCAGTGCCCTTGTGGGAGATACGCAGTATTTT
>TRBJ2-7|TRBV7-9|-|-
CASSLGGSTYEQYF
TGTGCCAGCAGCTTAGGGGGGAGCACCTACGAGCAGTACTTC
>TRBJ2-6|TRBV27|-|once
CASSDYTGANVLTF
TGTGCCAGCAGCGACTATACTGGGGCCAACGTCCTGACTTTC
>TRBJ2-3|TRBV4-3|-|-
CASSQDKRGTDTQYF
TGCGCCAGCAGCCAAGACAAACGTGGCACAGATACGCAGTATTTT
>TRBJ2-1|TRBV4-1|TRBD2|-
CASSQASGGGNEQFF
TGCGCCAGCAGCCAAGCTAGCGGGGGAGGCAATGAGCAGTTCTTC
>TRBJ2-2|TRBV2|TRBD1|-
CAITGQTAGELFF
TGTGCCATCACGGGACAGACGGCCGGGGAGCTGTTTTTT
>TRBJ2-1|TRBV6-5|-|-
CASNPIGRINEQFF
TGTGCCAGCAATCCAATCGGACGGATCAATGAGCAGTTCTTC
>TRBJ2-4|TRBV5-4|-|-
CASSLGQNIQYF
TGTGCCAGCAGCTTGGGTCAAAACATTCAGTACTTC
>TRBJ2-7|TRBV27|-|-
CASSLGRVYEQYF
TGTGCCAGCAGTTTAGGGCGGGTCTACGAGCAGTACTTC
>TRBJ2-5|TRBV14|-|-
CASSQDRPARATQYF
TGTGCCAGCAGCCAAGATCGCCCGGCACGAGCGACCCAGTACTTC
>TRBJ2-7|TRBV14|-|-
CASSSGTSYEQYF
TGTGCCAGCAGCTCCGGGACCTCCTACGAGCAGTACTTC
>TRBJ2-2|TRBV7-3|TRBD1|-
CASSPWTGWAGELFF
TGTGCCAGCAGCCCCTGGACAGGGTGGGCCGGGGAGCTGTTTTTT
>TRBJ2-2|TRBV29-1|-|few
CSVTVNTGELFF
TGCAGCGTGACAGTAAACACCGGGGAGCTGTTTTTT
>TRBJ2-3|TRBV7-8|-|few
CASSPRGDTTDTQYF
TGTGCCAGCAGCCCCAGGGGAGACACCACAGATACGCAGTATTTT
>TRBJ2-7|TRBV27|-|-
CASTDLLNYEQYF
TGTGCCAGCACCGACCTTCTCAACTACGAGCAGTACTTC
>TRBJ2-5|TRBV5-6|-|-
CASSLQGEETQYF
TGTGCCAGCAGCTTACAGGGAGAAGAGACCCAGTACTTC
>TRBJ1-2|TRBV29-1|-|few
CSVIAGNYGYTF
TGCAGCGTAATAGCCGGGAACTATGGCTACACCTTC
>TRBJ2-1|TRBV30|-|-
CAWSLVPYNEQFF
TGTGCCTGGAGTCTTGTTCCCTACAATGAGCAGTTCTTC
>TRBJ2-5|TRBV14|-|-
CASSHGETQYF
TGTGCCAGCAGCCACGGGGAGACCCAGTACTTC
>TRBJ2-6|TRBV7-9|-|few
CASSLEFRGRAGANVLTF
TGTGCCAGCAGCTTAGAATTTCGGGGTAGGGCTGGGGCCAACGTCCTGACTTTC
>TRBJ2-1|TRBV5-1|-|-
CASSRASSYNEQFF
TGCGCCAGCAGCAGGGCTAGCTCCTACAATGAGCAGTTCTTC
>TRBJ1-2|TRBV29-1|-|-
CSVDRGGYTF
TGCAGCGTTGACAGGGGAGGCTACACCTTC
>TRBJ2-2|TRBV4-2|-|-
CASSQLTGELFF
TGTGCCAGCAGCCAGCTCACCGGGGAGCTGTTTTTT
>TRBJ2-1|TRBV29-1|TRBD1|few
CSAGLGQNSYNEQFF
TGCAGCGCCGGGTTGGGACAGAATTCCTACAATGAGCAGTTCTTC
>TRBJ1-6|TRBV27|TRBD1|few
CASSLSGTGVNSPLHF
TGTGCCAGCAGTTTGTCCGGGACAGGGGTCAATTCACCCCTCCACTTT
>TRBJ2-1|TRBV9|-|many
CASSGNEQFF
TGTGCCAGCAGCGGTAATGAGCAGTTCTTC
>TRBJ2-3|TRBV7-3|TRBD1|-
CASSLTEGGATDTQYF
TGTGCCAGCAGCTTAACGGAAGGGGGCGCGACAGATACGCAGTATTTT
>TRBJ2-7|TRBV27|TRBD2|once
CASSPLTSGTGGSEQYF
TGTGCCAGCAGTCCCCTCACCTCCGGGACGGGGGGGTCCGAGCAGTACTTC
>TRBJ2-6|TRBV29-1|-|-
CSGLIGTYMSGANVLTF
TGCAGCGGGTTAATAGGGACTTATATGTCTGGGGCCAACGTCCTGACTTTC
>TRBJ2-7|TRBV29-1|-|-
CSAGTVSYEQYF
TGCAGCGCCGGGACGGTCTCCTACGAGCAGTACTTC
>TRBJ2-5|TRBV9|TRBD1|-
CASSVPGQGARETQYF
TGTGCCAGCAGCGTTCCGGGACAGGGGGCCAGGGAGACCCAGTACTTC